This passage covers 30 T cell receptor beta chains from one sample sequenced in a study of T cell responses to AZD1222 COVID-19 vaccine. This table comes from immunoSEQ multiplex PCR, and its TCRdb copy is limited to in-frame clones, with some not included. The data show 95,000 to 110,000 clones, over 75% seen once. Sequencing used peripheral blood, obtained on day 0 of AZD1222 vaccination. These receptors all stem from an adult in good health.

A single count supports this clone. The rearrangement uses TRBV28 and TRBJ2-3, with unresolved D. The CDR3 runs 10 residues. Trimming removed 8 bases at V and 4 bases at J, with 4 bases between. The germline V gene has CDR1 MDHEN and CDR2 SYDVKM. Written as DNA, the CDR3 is TGTGCCAGCGGGTCAGATACGCAGTATTTT. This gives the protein CASGSDTQYF.

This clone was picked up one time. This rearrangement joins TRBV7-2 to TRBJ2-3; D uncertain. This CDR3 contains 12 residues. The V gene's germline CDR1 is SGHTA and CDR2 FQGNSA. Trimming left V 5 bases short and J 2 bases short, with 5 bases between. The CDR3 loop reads CASSEYTDTQYF. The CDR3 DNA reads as TGTGCCAGCAGCGAATACACAGATACGCAGTATTTT.

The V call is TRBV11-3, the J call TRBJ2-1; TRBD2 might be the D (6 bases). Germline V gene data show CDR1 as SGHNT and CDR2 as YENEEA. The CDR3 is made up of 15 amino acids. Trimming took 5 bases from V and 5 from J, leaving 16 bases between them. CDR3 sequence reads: CASSPTGTGDNEQFF. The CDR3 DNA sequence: TGTGCCAGCAGCCCAACCGGGACTGGGGACAATGAGCAGTTCTTC.

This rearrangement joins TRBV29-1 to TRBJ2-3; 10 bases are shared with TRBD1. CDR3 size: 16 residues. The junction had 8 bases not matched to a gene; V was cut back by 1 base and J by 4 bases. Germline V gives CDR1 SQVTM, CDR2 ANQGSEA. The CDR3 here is CSVEAPGQGTPDTQYF. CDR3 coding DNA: TGCAGCGTTGAAGCCCCGGGACAGGGGACCCCAGATACGCAGTATTTT.

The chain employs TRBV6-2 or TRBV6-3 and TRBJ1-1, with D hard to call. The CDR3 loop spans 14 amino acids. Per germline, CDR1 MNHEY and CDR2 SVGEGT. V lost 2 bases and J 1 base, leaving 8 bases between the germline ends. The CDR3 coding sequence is TGTGCCAGCAGTTACGTGGGGAAGAACACTGAAGCTTTCTTT. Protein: CASSYVGKNTEAFF.

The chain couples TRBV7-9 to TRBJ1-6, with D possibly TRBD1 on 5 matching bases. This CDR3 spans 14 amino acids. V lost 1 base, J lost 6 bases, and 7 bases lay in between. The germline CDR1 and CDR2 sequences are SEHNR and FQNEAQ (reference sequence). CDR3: CASSLGGVNSPLHF. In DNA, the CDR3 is TGTGCCAGCAGCTTAGGGGGGGTTAATTCACCCCTCCACTTT.

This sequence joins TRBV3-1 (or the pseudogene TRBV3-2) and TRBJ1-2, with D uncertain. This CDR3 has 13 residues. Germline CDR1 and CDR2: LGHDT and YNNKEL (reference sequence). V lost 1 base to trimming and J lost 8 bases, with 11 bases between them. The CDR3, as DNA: TGTGCCAGCAGCCAAGCGCCGGGTAGGGGCTACACCTTC. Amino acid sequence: CASSQAPGRGYTF.

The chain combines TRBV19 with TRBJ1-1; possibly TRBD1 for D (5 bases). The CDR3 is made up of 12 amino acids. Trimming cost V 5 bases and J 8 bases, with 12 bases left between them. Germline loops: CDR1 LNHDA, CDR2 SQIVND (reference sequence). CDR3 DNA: TGTGCCAGTAGTGAATCCAGGGTGGAAGCTTTCTTT. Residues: CASSESRVEAFF. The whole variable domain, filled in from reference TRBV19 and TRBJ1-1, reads DGGITQSPKYLFRKEGQNVTLSCEQNLNHDAMYWYRQDPGQGLRLIYYSQIVNDFQKGDIAEGYSVSREKKESFPLTVTSAQKNPTAFYLCASSESRVEAFFGQGTRLTVV.

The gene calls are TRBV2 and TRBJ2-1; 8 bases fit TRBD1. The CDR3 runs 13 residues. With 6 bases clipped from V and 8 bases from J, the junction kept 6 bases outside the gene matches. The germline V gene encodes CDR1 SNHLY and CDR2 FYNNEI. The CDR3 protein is CASRADRGYEQFF. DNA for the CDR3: TGTGCCAGCAGGGCAGACAGGGGCTATGAGCAGTTCTTC.

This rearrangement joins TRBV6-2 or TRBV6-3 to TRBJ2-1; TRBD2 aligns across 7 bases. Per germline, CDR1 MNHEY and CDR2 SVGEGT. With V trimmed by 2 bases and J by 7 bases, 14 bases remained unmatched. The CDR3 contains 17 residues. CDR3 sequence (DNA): TGTGCCAGCAGTTACGTCGTCCGGTGGCTAGCGGCTAATGAGCAGTTCTTC. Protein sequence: CASSYVVRWLAANEQFF.

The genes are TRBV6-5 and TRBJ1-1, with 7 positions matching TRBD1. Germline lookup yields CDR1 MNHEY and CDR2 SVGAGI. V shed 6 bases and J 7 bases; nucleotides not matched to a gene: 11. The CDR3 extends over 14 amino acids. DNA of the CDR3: TGTGCCAGCAGCTCTCCTACAGGGGCCCTTGAAGCTTTCTTT. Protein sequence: CASSSPTGALEAFF.

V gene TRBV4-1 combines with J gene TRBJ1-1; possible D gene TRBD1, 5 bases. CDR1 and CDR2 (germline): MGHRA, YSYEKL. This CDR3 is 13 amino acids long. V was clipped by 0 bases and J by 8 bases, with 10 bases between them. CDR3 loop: CASSQELDREAFF. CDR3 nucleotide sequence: TGCGCCAGCAGCCAAGAACTTGACAGAGAAGCTTTCTTT.

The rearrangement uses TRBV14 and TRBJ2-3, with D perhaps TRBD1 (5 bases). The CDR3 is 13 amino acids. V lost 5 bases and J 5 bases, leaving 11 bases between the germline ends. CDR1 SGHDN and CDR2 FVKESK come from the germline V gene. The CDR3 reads CASSFTGLDTQYF. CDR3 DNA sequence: TGTGCCAGCAGCTTCACAGGTTTAGATACGCAGTATTTT.

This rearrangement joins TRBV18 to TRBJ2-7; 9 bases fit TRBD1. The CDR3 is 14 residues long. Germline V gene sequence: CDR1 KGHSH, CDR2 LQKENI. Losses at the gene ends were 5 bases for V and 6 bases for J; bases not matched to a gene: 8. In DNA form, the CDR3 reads TGTGCCAGCTCAAATATACAGGGGGCGGGCGAGCAGTACTTC. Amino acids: CASSNIQGAGEQYF.

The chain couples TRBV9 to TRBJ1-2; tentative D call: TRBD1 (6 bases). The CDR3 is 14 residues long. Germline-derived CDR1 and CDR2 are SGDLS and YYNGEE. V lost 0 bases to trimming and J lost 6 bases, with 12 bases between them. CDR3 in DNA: TGTGCCAGCAGCGTAGTCGGAGCAGGGGATGGCTACACCTTC. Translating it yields CASSVVGAGDGYTF.

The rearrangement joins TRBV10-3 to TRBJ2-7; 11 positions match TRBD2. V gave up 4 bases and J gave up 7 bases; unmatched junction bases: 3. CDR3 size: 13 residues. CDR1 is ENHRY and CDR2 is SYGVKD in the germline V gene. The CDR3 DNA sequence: TGTGCCATCAGTGTAGCGGGAGGGGGGGAGCAGTACTTC. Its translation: CAISVAGGGEQYF.

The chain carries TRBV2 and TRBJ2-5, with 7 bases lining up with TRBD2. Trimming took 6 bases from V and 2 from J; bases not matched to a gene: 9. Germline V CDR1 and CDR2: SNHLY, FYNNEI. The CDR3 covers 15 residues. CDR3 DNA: TGTGCCAGCAGAGTAACTAGCGTTCTTCAAGAGACCCAGTACTTC. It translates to CASRVTSVLQETQYF.

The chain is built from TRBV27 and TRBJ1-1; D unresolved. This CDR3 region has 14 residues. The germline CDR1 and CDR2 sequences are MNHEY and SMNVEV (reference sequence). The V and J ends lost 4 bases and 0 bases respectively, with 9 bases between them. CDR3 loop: CASSSRTLNTEAFF. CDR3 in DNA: TGTGCCAGCAGTTCTAGGACGTTGAACACTGAAGCTTTCTTT.

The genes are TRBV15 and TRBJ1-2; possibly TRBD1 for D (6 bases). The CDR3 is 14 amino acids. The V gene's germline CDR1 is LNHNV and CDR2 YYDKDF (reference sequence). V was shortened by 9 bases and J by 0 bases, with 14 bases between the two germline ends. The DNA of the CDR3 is TGTGCCACAACGTCAGGGGTTTCTAACTATGGCTACACCTTC. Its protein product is CATTSGVSNYGYTF.

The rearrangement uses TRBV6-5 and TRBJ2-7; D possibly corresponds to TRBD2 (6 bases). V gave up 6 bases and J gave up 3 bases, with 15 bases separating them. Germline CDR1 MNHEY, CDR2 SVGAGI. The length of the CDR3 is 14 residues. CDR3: CASRGSGNLYEQYF. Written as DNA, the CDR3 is TGTGCCAGCAGGGGTAGCGGCAACCTCTACGAGCAGTACTTC.

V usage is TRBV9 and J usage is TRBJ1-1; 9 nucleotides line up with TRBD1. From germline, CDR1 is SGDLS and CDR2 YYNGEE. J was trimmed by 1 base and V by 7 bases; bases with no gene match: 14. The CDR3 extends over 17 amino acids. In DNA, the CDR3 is TGTGCCAGCTCCACAGGGGGCGGATGGCAGGCGAACACTGAAGCTTTCTTT. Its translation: CASSTGGGWQANTEAFF.

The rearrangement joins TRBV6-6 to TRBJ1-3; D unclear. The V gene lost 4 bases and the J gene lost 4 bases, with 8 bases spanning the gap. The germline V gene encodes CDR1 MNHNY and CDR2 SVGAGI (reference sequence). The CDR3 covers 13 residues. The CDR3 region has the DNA TGTGCCAGCAGTTTTGGGGTCGGAAACACCATATATTTT. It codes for CASSFGVGNTIYF.

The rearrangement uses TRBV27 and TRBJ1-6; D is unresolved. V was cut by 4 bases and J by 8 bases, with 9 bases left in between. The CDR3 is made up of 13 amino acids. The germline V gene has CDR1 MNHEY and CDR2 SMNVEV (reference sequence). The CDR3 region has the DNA TGTGCCAGCAGTTCAAGGGAGTATTCACCCCTCCACTTT. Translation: CASSSREYSPLHF.

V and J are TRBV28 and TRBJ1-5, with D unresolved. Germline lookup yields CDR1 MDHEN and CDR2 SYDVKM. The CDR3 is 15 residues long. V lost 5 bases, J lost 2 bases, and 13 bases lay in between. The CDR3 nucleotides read TGTGCCAGCAGTCAAGATCGGTTGGGCAATCAGCCCCAGCATTTT. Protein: CASSQDRLGNQPQHF.

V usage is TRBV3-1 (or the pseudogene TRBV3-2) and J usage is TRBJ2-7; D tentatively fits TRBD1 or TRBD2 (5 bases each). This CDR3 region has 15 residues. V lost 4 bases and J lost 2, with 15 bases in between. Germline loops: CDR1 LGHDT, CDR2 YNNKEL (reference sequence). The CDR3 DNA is TGTGCCAGCAGCCCAACCGGGACCCTTACCTACGAGCAGTACTTC. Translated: CASSPTGTLTYEQYF.

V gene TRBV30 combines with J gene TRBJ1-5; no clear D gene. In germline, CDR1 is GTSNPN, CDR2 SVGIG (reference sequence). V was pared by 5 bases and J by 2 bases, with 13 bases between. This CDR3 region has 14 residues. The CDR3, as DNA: TGTGCCTGGGGGTTCGGACGGGGCAATCAGCCCCAGCATTTT. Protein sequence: CAWGFGRGNQPQHF.

The CDR3 DNA reads as TGTGCCAGCAGCTCCGTGACGTACAGGGATTATGGCTACACCTTC. It codes for CASSSVTYRDYGYTF. The chain uses TRBV7-2 and TRBJ1-2; a weak D match, TRBD1 (6 bases). The length of the CDR3 is 15 residues. The V end was cut by 4 bases, the J end by 5 bases, with 17 bases between. Germline assignment: CDR1 SGHTA and CDR2 FQGNSA.

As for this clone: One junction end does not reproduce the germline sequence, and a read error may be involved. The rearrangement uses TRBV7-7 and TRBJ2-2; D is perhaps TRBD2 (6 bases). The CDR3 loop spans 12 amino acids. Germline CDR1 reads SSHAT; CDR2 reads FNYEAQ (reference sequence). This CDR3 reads CASSFGGGELFF. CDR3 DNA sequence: TGTGCTAGCAGCTTTGGAGGGGGGGAGCTGTTTTTT.

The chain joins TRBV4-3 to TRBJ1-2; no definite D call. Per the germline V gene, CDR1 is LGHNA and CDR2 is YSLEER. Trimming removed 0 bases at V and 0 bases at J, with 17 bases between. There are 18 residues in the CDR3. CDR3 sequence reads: CASSQDLEAGQANYGYTF. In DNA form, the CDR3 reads TGCGCCAGCAGCCAAGATTTGGAGGCAGGCCAAGCTAACTATGGCTACACCTTC.

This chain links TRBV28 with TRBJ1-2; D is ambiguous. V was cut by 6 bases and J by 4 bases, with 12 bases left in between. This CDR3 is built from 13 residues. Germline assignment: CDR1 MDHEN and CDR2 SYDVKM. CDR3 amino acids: CASRVGQIYGYTF. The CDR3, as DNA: TGTGCCAGCAGGGTTGGGCAGATCTATGGCTACACCTTC.